A selection of T cell receptor beta chains follows, all from one sample in a study of neurological immune-mediated disorders. MiXCR was run by TCRdb on the 5' RACE reads, yielding one entry per CDR3 protein. The table has 59,000 or so distinct CDR3 sequences, about 12% seen once; the top ten hold roughly 10%. The sample was PBMCs. Receptors were obtained from a woman in her sixties with HTLV-1-associated myelopathy (HAM/TSP). Each CDR3 is given with its conserved first and last residue. The D gene is left open where the match is weak. Expanded clones get a size class; other rows say once, few or many, or leave the size out.

d_call j_call v_call clone_size cdr3_nt cdr3_aa
NA TRBJ2-1 TRBV12-3/TRBV12-4 many TGTGCCAGCAGCCCCCGCTCGGGGATATACAATGAGCAGTTCTTC CASSPRSGIYNEQFF
NA TRBJ2-2 TRBV2 many TGTGCCAGCAGTGAATTAGGCACCGGGGAGCTGTTTTTT CASSELGTGELFF
NA TRBJ2-3 TRBV7-9 many TGTGCCAGCAGCCCCCGGGACACAGATACGCAGTATTTT CASSPRDTDTQYF
NA TRBJ1-1 TRBV6-1 few TGTGCCAGCAGCGTAGGAGGGGCTAGCACTGAAGCTTTCTTT CASSVGGASTEAFF
TRBD2 TRBJ2-1 TRBV7-8 many TGTGCCAGCAGCTCTCTTAGGTCTCTAGCGGGGGGCCCGAGCTACAATGAGCAGTTCTTC CASSSLRSLAGGPSYNEQFF
NA TRBJ2-7 TRBV10-2 many TGCGCCAGCTACGGGGTAGCGGATACCTACGAGCAGTACTTC CASYGVADTYEQYF
NA TRBJ1-2 TRBV5-1 many TGCGCCAGCAGCTTGGTATCCAGGGATGGCTACACCTTC CASSLVSRDGYTF
NA TRBJ2-3 TRBV7-7 many TGTGCCAGCAGCCCCGAGTTGGGTACAGATACGCAGTATTTT CASSPELGTDTQYF
TRBD1 TRBJ2-1 TRBV10-3 few TGTGCCTCAGGGTTATCGGGACAGGGGTTCGATGAGCAGTTCTTC CASGLSGQGFDEQFF
NA TRBJ2-1 TRBV5-1 many TGCGCCAGCAGCCGACGAGGAGGGAATGAGCAGTTCTTC CASSRRGGNEQFF
TRBD1 TRBJ1-4 TRBV28 many TGTGCCAGCAGTTTATCGACAGGGTTAAGCGAAAAACTGTTTTTT CASSLSTGLSEKLFF
TRBD1 TRBJ2-1 TRBV4-2 many TGTGCCAGCAGCCAAGACCAACAGGGGCTGGGCAACAATGAGCAGTTCTTC CASSQDQQGLGNNEQFF
TRBD1 TRBJ2-7 TRBV29-1 many TGCAGCGTCGGACAGGGGGCATCCTACGAGCAGTACTTC CSVGQGASYEQYF
NA TRBJ1-3 TRBV20-1 many TGCAGTGCTAGAGATGGGACTAATCTGGGGAACACCATATATTTT CSARDGTNLGNTIYF
NA TRBJ1-1 TRBV5-1 many TGCGCCAGCAGCAGAGGGAACACTGAAGCTTTCTTT CASSRGNTEAFF
TRBD2 TRBJ2-7 TRBV5-1 many TGCGCCAGCAGCTTCGCCGGGACTAACTACGAGCAGTACTTC CASSFAGTNYEQYF
NA TRBJ2-1 TRBV15 many TGTGCCACCAGCAGAGACTTTTTCCACAATGAGCAGTTCTTC CATSRDFFHNEQFF
NA TRBJ1-2 TRBV4-1 few TGCGCCAGCAGCCAGCTGGGACTTGCCTATGGCTACACCTTC CASSQLGLAYGYTF
TRBD1 TRBJ2-5 TRBV24-1 many TGTGCCACCAGTGACGCCGGGGACAGGGTAGAGACCCAGTACTTC CATSDAGDRVETQYF
NA TRBJ2-1 TRBV9 NA TGTGCCAACAGCGTTGGACCGAGAGGCAATGAGCAGTTCTTC CANSVGPRGNEQFF
TRBD1 TRBJ1-2 TRBV12-3/TRBV12-4 many TGTGCCAGCAGTGTACAGGGGATAAATACCTTCTCCACCTTC CASSVQGINTFSTF
TRBD2 TRBJ2-2 TRBV7-8 many TGTGCCAGCAGCGTCCGGACTAGCGGCTACACCGGGGAGCTGTTTTTT CASSVRTSGYTGELFF
TRBD1 TRBJ2-7 TRBV7-2 many TGTGCCAGCAGCCCAGGGACAGGGGGCGAGCAGTACTTC CASSPGTGGEQYF
TRBD2 TRBJ2-1 TRBV5-5 many TGTGCCAGCAGCCTCCGCCGGGGGCTAGCGGGAGAAGATGAGCAGTTCTTC CASSLRRGLAGEDEQFF
NA TRBJ2-5 TRBV29-1 medium-sized TGCAGCGCCCGTTCTCCCATACAAGAGACCCAGTACTTC CSARSPIQETQYF
TRBD1 TRBJ2-5 TRBV7-9 many TGTGCCAGCAGCTCCGGGACAGGGAGAGAGACCCAGTACTTC CASSSGTGRETQYF
TRBD1 TRBJ1-5 TRBV20-1 many TGCAGTGCTACACCCGGGACAGGGGGCTCTCAGCCCCAGCATTTT CSATPGTGGSQPQHF
NA TRBJ2-7 TRBV5-1 many TGCGCCAGCAGCTTGGACGTAGGGAGCTACGAGCAGTACTTC CASSLDVGSYEQYF
TRBD2 TRBJ2-2 TRBV5-4 NA TGTGCCAGCAGCTTGGGCACTAGCGGGTACACCGGGGAGCTGTTTTTT CASSLGTSGYTGELFF
NA TRBJ2-5 TRBV18 many TGTGCCAGCTCACCACCGTACCAAGAGACCCAGTACTTC CASSPPYQETQYF
TRBD1 TRBJ1-6 TRBV3-1 many TGTGCCAGCAGCCGACAGGGGGCCAATTCACCCCTCCACTTT CASSRQGANSPLHF
NA TRBJ2-1 TRBV7-9 medium-sized TGTGCCAGCAGCTTAGCGAGCTCCTACAATGAGCAGTTCTTC CASSLASSYNEQFF
NA TRBJ1-5 TRBV9 many TGTGCCAGCTCGGTCGGTGGGAGCAATCAGCCCCAGCATTTT CASSVGGSNQPQHF
NA TRBJ1-1 TRBV6-6 many TGTGCCAGCAGGAACCAAGGTGGAACTGAAGCTTTCTTT CASRNQGGTEAFF
NA TRBJ1-5 TRBV5-1 many TGCGCCAGCAGCTTGGGACAGAGCAATCAGCCCCAGCATTTT CASSLGQSNQPQHF
TRBD2 TRBJ2-1 TRBV7-9 many TGTGCCAGCAGCTTCCCGGGACTAAACAATGAGCAGTTCTTC CASSFPGLNNEQFF